Listed below are T cell receptor beta chains from one sample, sequenced in a study of CD8 T cells in Susac syndrome. TCRdb re-called the immunoSEQ multiplex PCR reads through MiXCR, storing one row per CDR3 protein. The sample includes 350,000 to 550,000 distinct CDR3 sequences, approximately 85% seen only once; the top ten take under 0.15%. Sequencing was carried out using CD8+ T cells from PBMCs. Receptors originate from a human donor with multiple sclerosis. Each CDR3 is given without its conserved first and last residue. D genes are given only for firm matches.

>TRBD1|TRBV28
ASSGSRQGHPLKQY
>TRBD1|TRBV20-1
SAREGGGATEAF
>-|TRBV12-3/TRBV12-4
ASRVQHYEQY
>-|TRBV19
ASSQDGGWGEQY
>-|TRBV12-5
ASGLIPFGDTEAF
>TRBD2|TRBV7-9
ASSPRLAEWSQF
>-|TRBV21-1
ASSKVLRQPSAGAF
>-|TRBV27
ASSLSTWTDEQY
>-|TRBV27
ASSFLARDAGNYEQY
>-|TRBV6-5
ASSYSPDLNYGYT
>-|TRBV10-3
AISESAVTYEQY
>-|TRBV19
ASSQNAGLDRTEAF
>-|TRBV14
ASSQDGRVANQPQH
>TRBD1|TRBV2
ASSEAPWDRKNSYNEQF
>TRBD1|TRBV5-6
ASSLVWGQKTDTQY
>TRBD1|TRBV12-3/TRBV12-4
ASSPRGINEQY
>TRBD1|TRBV27
ASSTDGTGDFYEQY
>-|TRBV6-1
ASRSEGNTEAF
>-|TRBV5-1
ASSLVEGKNTEAF
>TRBD2|TRBV11-2
ASSLGSGAGDTQY
>TRBD2|TRBV4-1
ASSQVGLAVEQF
>-|TRBV27
ASSFYGSYNEQF